This TCR beta chain was recovered during a study of blood T cell repertoires in COVID-19. V dropped 5 bases and J dropped 3; count of bases not matched to a gene: 7. The germline V gene encodes CDR1 SGHRS and CDR2 YFSETQ. The CDR3 length is 17 residues. This table comes from immunoSEQ multiplex PCR, and its TCRdb copy is limited to in-frame clones, with some not included. Of about 59,000 clones in the sample, roughly 91% are singletons; the top ten hold about 9.1%. Input material: peripheral blood. The V and J genes are TRBV5-1 and TRBJ2-6; 11 bases fit TRBD1. The sequence derives from a human donor in a cohort sampled during active COVID-19. CDR3 sequence reads: CASSGGQGAFGANVLTF. In DNA, the CDR3 is TGCGCCAGCAGTGGAGGACAGGGGGCCTTTGGGGCCAACGTCCTGACTTTC.